These 6 T cell receptor beta chains came from one sample sequenced in a study of OX40 agonist ivuxolimab in advanced cancers. The table came from immunoSEQ multiplex PCR; TCRdb's copy has only in-frame clones and leaves some out. The sample lists more than 55,000 clones; around 93% were seen once. This specimen was CD4+ or CD8+ T cells sorted from blood, taken in a trial of the OX40 agonist ivuxolimab. Every receptor here comes from an adult with an advanced solid tumor such as melanoma, head and neck, liver or kidney cancer.

The chain is built from TRBV7-9 and TRBJ2-1, with TRBD2 matching over 8 bases. CDR3 length equals 16 residues. The germline V gene has CDR1 SEHNR and CDR2 FQNEAQ (reference sequence). Trimming cost V 4 bases and J 8 bases; bases outside gene matches: 13. The CDR3 DNA sequence: TGTGCCAGCAGCTCGAGTCCGGGGCGGGGGGCCCATGAGCAGTTCTTC. Encoded protein: CASSSSPGRGAHEQFF.

This chain joins TRBV7-8 and TRBJ2-3, with D perhaps matching TRBD1 or TRBD2 (5 bases each). CDR1 is SGHVS, CDR2 FQNEAQ, per germline. This CDR3 has 16 residues. Between the trimmed V and J ends, which lost 5 bases and 4 bases, there was a span of 19 bases. The CDR3 is CASSPRDGPAPDTQYF. The CDR3 DNA is TGTGCCAGCAGCCCCCGGGACGGGCCCGCTCCAGATACGCAGTATTTT. The full variable domain, completed using reference TRBV7-8 and TRBJ2-3, is GAGVSQSPRYKVAKRGQDVALRCDPISGHVSLFWYQQALGQGPEFLTYFQNEAQLDKSGLPSDRFFAERPEGSVSTLKIQRTQQEDSAVYLCASSPRDGPAPDTQYFGPGTRLTVL.

This clone was seen just once. V and J are TRBV11-2 and TRBJ1-6; D is uncertain. Germline CDR1 SGHAT, CDR2 FQNNGV. V was clipped by 3 bases and J by 2 bases, with 8 bases between them. The CDR3 loop spans 15 amino acids. The CDR3 loop reads CASSFGGAYNSPLHF. The CDR3 bases are TGTGCCAGCAGCTTTGGCGGGGCCTATAATTCACCCCTCCACTTT.

The table lists this clone with a few counts. Additional DNA sequences in this sample encode the identical CDR3. V and J are TRBV4-1 and TRBJ1-1, with D hard to call. The CDR3 has 14 amino acids. The V gene lost 0 bases and the J gene lost 1 base, with 6 bases spanning the gap. CDR1 and CDR2 from the germline V gene are MGHRA and YSYEKL. The CDR3, as DNA: TGCGCCAGCAGCCAAGAGACGGCGAACACTGAAGCTTTCTTT. It translates to CASSQETANTEAFF.

The rearrangement joins TRBV30 to TRBJ1-1, with D unresolved. CDR3 size: 12 residues. Germline V gene lookup returns CDR1 GTSNPN and CDR2 SVGIG (reference sequence). V gave up 2 bases and J gave up 11 bases, with 15 bases separating them. The CDR3, as DNA: TGTGCCTGGAGTCCCAGGACGCCGTCCGCTTTCTTT. Protein sequence: CAWSPRTPSAFF.

The chain combines TRBV7-3 with TRBJ2-3, with 8 bases that match TRBD2. V shed 2 bases and J 0 bases; nucleotides not matched to a gene: 7. Germline assignment: CDR1 SGHTA and CDR2 FQGTGA. There are 17 residues in the CDR3. DNA for the CDR3: TGTGCCAGCAGCTTAGGCCCAGCGGGGGAGAGCACAGATACGCAGTATTTT. It specifies CASSLGPAGESTDTQYF.